The sequence of this T cell receptor beta chain was determined in a study of blood T cell repertoires in COVID-19. About the research overall: Acute-phase and convalescent COVID-19 samples originated in the United States, Italy and Spain. The analysed material was cDNA or gDNA that came from T cells, B-cell-depleted T cells, or PBMCs.

Per the authors' pipeline: For nucleated cells, counts were estimated from reference gene primer amplification. The protocol was immunoSEQ multiplex PCR, while the TCRdb copy is restricted to in-frame clones and leaves out a portion. That table is the source of V, J and clone size, and D and trimming were worked out from the DNA. The sample has 150,000 to 200,000 clones; about 86% are singletons. Recruited during active infection, patients (from Seattle) were subsequently followed longitudinally. The germline gives CDR1 PRHDT, CDR2 FYEKMQ (reference sequence). The CDR3 is 15 amino acids. The V gene end was trimmed by 5 bases and the J gene end by 5 bases; junction bases not matched to a gene: 2.

This receptor was obtained from a woman aged 55-69 years with COVID-19, enrolled during active disease. Specimen: peripheral blood. V and J are TRBV13 and TRBJ2-3; TRBD2 matches 15 bases. CDR3 residues: CASSLGLAGGDTQYF. In DNA, the CDR3 is TGTGCCAGCAGCCTGGGACTAGCGGGAGGAGATACGCAGTATTTT.